This T cell receptor beta chain was observed in a study of cytomegalovirus exposure and HLA in healthy donors. Regarding the study as a whole: The presence/absence work took it that sequencing depth was about the same across donors.

The PCR ran on 60 Vbeta and 13 Jbeta primers. Generated by immunoSEQ multiplex PCR, the TCRdb table keeps only in-frame clones and is missing some. This table holds some 180,000 clones, around four fifths found once. Germline-derived CDR1 and CDR2 are SGHTA and FQGTGA. Trimming took off 1 base at V and 2 bases at J, with 14 bases between the two ends. This CDR3 is 16 amino acids long. In the case of this clone: Its specificity is not known.

The clonotype was recovered from a woman between 25 and 40 years old in good health and CMV-seronegative. Sequenced input: PBMCs. V usage is TRBV7-3 and J usage is TRBJ1-1; TRBD1 is a possible D gene (5 bases). DNA of the CDR3: TGTGCCAGCAGCTTAAGGGCCGGGGGTAAAAACACTGAAGCTTTCTTT. It translates to CASSLRAGGKNTEAFF.